Sequencing of this TCR beta chain was carried out in a study of TIL therapy for anti-PD-1-resistant metastatic lung cancer. Across the study: Tumors were harvested before any PD-1/PD-L1 blockade.

As to time point: pre-treatment sample, taken before nivolumab and TIL therapy. This was the immunoSEQ v3 assay. The assay was immunoSEQ multiplex PCR, and TCRdb's table has in-frame clones only and misses some. Among about 60,000 clones, about 69% were seen once, and the ten largest hold about 6.3%. The CDR3 consists of 15 residues. With 8 bases removed from V and 3 bases from J, the gap between germline ends came to 17 bases. Germline CDR1 MNHEY, CDR2 SMNVEV (reference sequence). The clonotype originates from a person aged 25 to 79 with non-small cell lung cancer. V usage is TRBV27 and J usage is TRBJ1-5, with D unclear. This sample comprised blood, obtained at baseline. Here the CDR3 reads CASRLWASSNQPQHF. CDR3 bases: TGTGCCAGCCGATTATGGGCCTCTTCCAATCAGCCCCAGCATTTT.